Each of the 4 T cell receptor beta chains below was sequenced from the same sample in a study of blood T cell repertoires in COVID-19 (dated by TCRdb to about 2020). Preparation of the library involved the immunoSEQ multiplex PCR assay. TCRdb re-hosts the immuneACCESS table, in-frame sequences only. Its copies lack some clones; in the studies checked, an unresolved V gene accounts for under half of them, and the cause for the rest is not known. In all, the sample holds tens of thousands of clones, and over 80% of those were seen once. The ten largest clones add up to 15% to 20% of the sample. The sequenced material came from peripheral blood. These receptors all come from a woman older than 75 with active or convalescent COVID-19.

This rearrangement joins TRBV19 to TRBJ1-1; 7 bases map to TRBD1. The CDR3 has 15 amino acids. Per germline, CDR1 LNHDA and CDR2 SQIVND (reference sequence). With 5 bases clipped from V and 0 bases from J, the junction kept 6 bases outside the gene matches. DNA for the CDR3: TGTGCCAGTAGTCCACAGGGGCGGGTGAACACTGAAGCTTTCTTT. Translating it yields CASSPQGRVNTEAFF.

CDR3 coding DNA: TGTGCCAGCAGCTCAGGGGAGGGCTATGGCTACACCTTC. The encoded protein is CASSSGEGYGYTF. The J gene is TRBJ1-2, the V gene TRBV7-3; the D gene is possibly TRBD1 (6 bases). V was shortened by 4 bases and J by 4 bases, with 10 bases between the two germline ends. CDR3 length equals 13 residues. CDR1 SGHTA and CDR2 FQGTGA come from the germline V gene. Filled out from reference TRBV7-3 and TRBJ1-2, the complete variable domain reads GAGVSQTPSNKVTEKGKYVELRCDPISGHTALYWYRQSLGQGPEFLIYFQGTGAADDSGLPNDRFFAVRPEGSVSTLKIQRTERGDSAVYLCASSSGEGYGYTFGSGTRLTVV.

The V call is TRBV5-1, the J call TRBJ1-1, with D tentatively TRBD1 (5 bases). V lost 4 bases to trimming and J lost 11 bases, with 18 bases between them. The germline CDR1 and CDR2 sequences are SGHRS and YFSETQ. The CDR3 runs to 13 residues. CDR3 bases: TGCGCCAGCAGCCTTCAGACGGGGGTTGAGGCTTTCTTT. Protein product: CASSLQTGVEAFF. The full variable domain, rest sourced from reference TRBV5-1 and TRBJ1-1, is KAGVTQTPRYLIKTRGQQVTLSCSPISGHRSVSWYQQTPGQGLQFLFEYFSETQRNKGNFPGRFSGRQFSNSRSEMNVSTLELGDSALYLCASSLQTGVEAFFGQGTRLTVV.

The gene calls are TRBV29-1 and TRBJ2-3, with 7 bases aligning to TRBD1. This CDR3 region has 14 residues. J gave up 1 base and V 8 bases, and 9 bases lay outside the gene matches. Germline CDR1 reads SQVTM; CDR2 reads ANQGSEA. The CDR3 coding sequence is TGCAGCTCCCGAGGGGGCTCTGGCACAGATACGCAGTATTTT. Protein sequence: CSSRGGSGTDTQYF.